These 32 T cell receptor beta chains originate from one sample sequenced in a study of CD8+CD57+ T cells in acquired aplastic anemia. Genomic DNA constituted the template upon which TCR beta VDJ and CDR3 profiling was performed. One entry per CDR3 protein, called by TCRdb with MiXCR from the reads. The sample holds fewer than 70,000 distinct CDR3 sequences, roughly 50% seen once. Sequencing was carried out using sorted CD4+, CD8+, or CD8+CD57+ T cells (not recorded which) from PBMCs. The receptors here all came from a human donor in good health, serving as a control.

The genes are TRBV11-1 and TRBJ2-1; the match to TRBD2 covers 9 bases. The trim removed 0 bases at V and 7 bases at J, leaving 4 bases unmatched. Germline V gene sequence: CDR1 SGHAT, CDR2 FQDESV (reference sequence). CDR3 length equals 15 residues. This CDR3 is CASSLAGGGENEQFF. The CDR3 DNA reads TGTGCCAGCAGCTTAGCCGGCGGGGGGGAGAATGAGCAGTTCTTC.

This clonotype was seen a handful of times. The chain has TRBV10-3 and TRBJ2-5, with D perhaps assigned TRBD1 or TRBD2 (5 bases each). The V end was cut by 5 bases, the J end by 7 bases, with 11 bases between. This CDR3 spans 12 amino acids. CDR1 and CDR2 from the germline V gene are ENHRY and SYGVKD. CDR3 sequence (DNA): TGTGCCATCAGTCGGGACGGCACGACCCAGTACTTC. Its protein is CAISRDGTTQYF.

The CDR3 bases are TGTGCCAGCAGTCGGACAGGGGGCCGTAACTATGGCTACACCTTC. This encodes CASSRTGGRNYGYTF. The chain is built from TRBV7-9 and TRBJ1-2, with 11 bases that match TRBD1. V lost 6 bases, J lost 1 base, and 4 bases stayed unmatched. From germline, CDR1 is SEHNR and CDR2 FQNEAQ (reference sequence). CDR3 length: 15 residues.

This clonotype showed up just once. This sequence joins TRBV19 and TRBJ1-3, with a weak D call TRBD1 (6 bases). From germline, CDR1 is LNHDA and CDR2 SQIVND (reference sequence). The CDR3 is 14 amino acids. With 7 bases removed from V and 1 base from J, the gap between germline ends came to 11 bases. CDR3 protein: CASNDRQSGNTIYF. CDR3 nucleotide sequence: TGTGCCAGTAACGACAGGCAGTCTGGAAACACCATATATTTT.

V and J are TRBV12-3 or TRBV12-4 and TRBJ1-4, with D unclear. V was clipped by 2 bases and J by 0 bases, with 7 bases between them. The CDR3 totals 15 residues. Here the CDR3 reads CASSLREATNEKLFF. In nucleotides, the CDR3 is TGTGCCAGCAGTTTAAGAGAGGCAACTAATGAAAAACTGTTTTTT.

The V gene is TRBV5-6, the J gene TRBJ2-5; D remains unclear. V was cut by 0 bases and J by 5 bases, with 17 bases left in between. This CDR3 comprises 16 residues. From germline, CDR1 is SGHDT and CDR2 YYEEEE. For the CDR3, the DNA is TGTGCCAGCAGCTTGGTAGGACCCATGGGCTTGGAGACCCAGTACTTC. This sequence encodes CASSLVGPMGLETQYF.

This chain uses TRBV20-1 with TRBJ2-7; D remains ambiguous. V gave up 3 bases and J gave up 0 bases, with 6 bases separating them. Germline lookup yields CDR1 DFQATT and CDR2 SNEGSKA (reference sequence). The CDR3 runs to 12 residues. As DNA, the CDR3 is TGCAGTGCTAGCCTCAGCTCCTACGAGCAGTACTTC. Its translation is CSASLSSYEQYF.

CDR3: CASQRDRATEAFF. CDR3 bases: TGTGCCAGCCAAAGGGACAGGGCCACTGAAGCTTTCTTT. The chain uses TRBV19 and TRBJ1-1; 9 bases agree with TRBD1. CDR1 and CDR2 (germline): LNHDA, SQIVND (reference sequence). J gave up 4 bases and V 9 bases, and 6 bases lay outside the gene matches. The CDR3 has 13 residues.

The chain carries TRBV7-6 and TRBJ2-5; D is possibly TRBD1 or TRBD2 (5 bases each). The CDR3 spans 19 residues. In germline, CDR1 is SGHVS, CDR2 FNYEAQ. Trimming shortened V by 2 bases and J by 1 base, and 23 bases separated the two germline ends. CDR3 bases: TGTGCCAGCAGCTTACGCCGGGGCTTGATCAGGGAACCCCAAGAGACCCAGTACTTC. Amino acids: CASSLRRGLIREPQETQYF.

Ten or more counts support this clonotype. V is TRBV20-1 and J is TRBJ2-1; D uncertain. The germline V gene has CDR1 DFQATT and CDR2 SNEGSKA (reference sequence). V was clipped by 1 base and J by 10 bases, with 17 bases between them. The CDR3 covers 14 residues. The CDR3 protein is CSARVRDAVYEQFF. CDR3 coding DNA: TGCAGTGCTAGAGTCCGAGATGCAGTCTACGAGCAGTTCTTC.

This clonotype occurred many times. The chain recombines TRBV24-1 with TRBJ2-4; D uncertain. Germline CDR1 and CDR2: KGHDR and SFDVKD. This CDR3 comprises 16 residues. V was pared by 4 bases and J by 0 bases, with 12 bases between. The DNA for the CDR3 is TGTGCCACCAGTGACTCTCCCATACTAGCCAAAAACATTCAGTACTTC. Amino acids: CATSDSPILAKNIQYF.

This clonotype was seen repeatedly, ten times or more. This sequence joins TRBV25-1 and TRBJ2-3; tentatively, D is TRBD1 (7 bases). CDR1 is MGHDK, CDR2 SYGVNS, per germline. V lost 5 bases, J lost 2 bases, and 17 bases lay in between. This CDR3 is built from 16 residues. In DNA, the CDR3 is TGTGCCAGCAGTAGAACGACAGGGAGGATCACAGATACGCAGTATTTT. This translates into CASSRTTGRITDTQYF. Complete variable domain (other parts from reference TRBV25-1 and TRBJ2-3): EADIYQTPRYLVIGTGKKITLECSQTMGHDKMYWYQQDPGMELHLIHYSYGVNSTEKGDLSSESTVSRIRTEHFPLTLESARPSHTSQYLCASSRTTGRITDTQYFGPGTRLTVL.

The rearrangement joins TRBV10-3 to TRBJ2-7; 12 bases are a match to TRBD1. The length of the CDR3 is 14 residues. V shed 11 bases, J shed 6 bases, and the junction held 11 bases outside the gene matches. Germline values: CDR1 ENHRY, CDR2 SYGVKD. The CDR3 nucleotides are TGTGCCGCCTCGAAGGGGACAGGGGGCCTCGAGCAGTACTTC. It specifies CAASKGTGGLEQYF.

The CDR3 DNA is TGCAGCGTTGAAGATGGAGCAGATACGCAGTATTTT. This encodes CSVEDGADTQYF. The chain links TRBV29-1 to TRBJ2-3; no clear D. Germline V CDR1 and CDR2: SQVTM, ANQGSEA. V shed 0 bases and J shed 4 bases, with 5 bases lying between them. The CDR3 totals 12 residues.

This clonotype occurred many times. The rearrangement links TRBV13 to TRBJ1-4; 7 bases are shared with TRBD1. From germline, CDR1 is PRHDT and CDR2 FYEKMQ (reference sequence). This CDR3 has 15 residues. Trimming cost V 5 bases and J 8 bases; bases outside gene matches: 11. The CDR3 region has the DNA TGTGCCAGCAGCCTGTCCGGGACAGCTCGGGAAAAACTGTTTTTT. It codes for CASSLSGTAREKLFF.

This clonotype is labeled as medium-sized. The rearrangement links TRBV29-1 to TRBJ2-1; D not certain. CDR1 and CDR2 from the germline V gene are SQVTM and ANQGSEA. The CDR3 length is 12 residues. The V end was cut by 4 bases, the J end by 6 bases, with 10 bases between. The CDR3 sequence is CSVAGQSNEQFF. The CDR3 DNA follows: TGCAGCGTTGCCGGCCAGTCCAATGAGCAGTTCTTC.

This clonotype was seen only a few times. CDR3 in DNA: TGTGCCACCAGTGAGGGAAGGACAGGGGCCTACAATGAGCAGTTCTTC. Protein product: CATSEGRTGAYNEQFF. The chain recombines TRBV24-1 with TRBJ2-1, with 9 bases identical to TRBD1. V lost 4 bases to trimming and J lost 2 bases; unmatched junction nucleotides: 5. There are 16 residues in the CDR3. CDR1 and CDR2 from the germline V gene are KGHDR and SFDVKD.

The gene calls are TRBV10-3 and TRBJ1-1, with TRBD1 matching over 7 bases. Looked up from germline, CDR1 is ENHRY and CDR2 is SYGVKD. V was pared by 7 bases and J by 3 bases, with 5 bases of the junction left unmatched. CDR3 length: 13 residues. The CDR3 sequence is CAIMVGTDTEAFF. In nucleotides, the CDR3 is TGTGCCATCATGGTCGGGACAGACACTGAAGCTTTCTTT.

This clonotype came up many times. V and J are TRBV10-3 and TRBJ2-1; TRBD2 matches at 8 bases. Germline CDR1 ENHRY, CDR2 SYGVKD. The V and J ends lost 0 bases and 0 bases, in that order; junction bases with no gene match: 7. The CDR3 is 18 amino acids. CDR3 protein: CAISESKALAASYNEQFF. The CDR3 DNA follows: TGTGCCATCAGTGAGTCGAAGGCACTAGCGGCCTCCTACAATGAGCAGTTCTTC.

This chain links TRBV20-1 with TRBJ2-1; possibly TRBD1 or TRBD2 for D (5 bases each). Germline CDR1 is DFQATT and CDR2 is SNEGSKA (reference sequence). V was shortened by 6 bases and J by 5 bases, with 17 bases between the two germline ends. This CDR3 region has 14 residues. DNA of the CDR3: TGCAGTGCCGACACCGGGACCAGAGACAATGAGCAGTTCTTC. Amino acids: CSADTGTRDNEQFF.

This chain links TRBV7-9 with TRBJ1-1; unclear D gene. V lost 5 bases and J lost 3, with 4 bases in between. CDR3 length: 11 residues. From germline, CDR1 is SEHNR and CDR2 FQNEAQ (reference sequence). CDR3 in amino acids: CASSPDTEAFF. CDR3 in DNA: TGTGCCAGCAGCCCTGACACTGAAGCTTTCTTT.

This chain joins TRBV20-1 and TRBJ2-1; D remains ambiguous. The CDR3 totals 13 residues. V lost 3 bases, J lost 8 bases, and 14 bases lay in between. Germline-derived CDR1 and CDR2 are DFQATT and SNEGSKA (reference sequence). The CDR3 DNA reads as TGCAGTGCTAGTCCCCGCCGAGTCGATGAGCAGTTCTTC. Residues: CSASPRRVDEQFF.

The CDR3 bases are TGTGCCACCAGCAGGTGGACAGGGGGCGGCTATGGCTACACCTTC. Translated: CATSRWTGGGYGYTF. This rearrangement joins TRBV15 to TRBJ1-2; 11 bases line up with TRBD1. Germline CDR1 is LNHNV and CDR2 is YYDKDF (reference sequence). This CDR3 is 15 amino acids long. V shed 3 bases and J 4 bases; nucleotides not matched to a gene: 4.

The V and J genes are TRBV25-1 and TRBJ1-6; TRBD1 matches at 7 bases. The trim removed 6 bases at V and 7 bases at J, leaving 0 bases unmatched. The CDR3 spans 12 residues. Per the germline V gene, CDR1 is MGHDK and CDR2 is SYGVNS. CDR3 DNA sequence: TGTGCCAGCAGGGGACAGAATTCACCCCTCCACTTT. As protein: CASRGQNSPLHF.

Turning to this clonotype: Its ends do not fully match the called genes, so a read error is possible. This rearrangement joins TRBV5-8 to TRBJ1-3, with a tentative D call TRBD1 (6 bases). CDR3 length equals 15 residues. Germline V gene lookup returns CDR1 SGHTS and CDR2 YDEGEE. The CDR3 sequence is CASSLATGSGDTIYF. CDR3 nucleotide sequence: TGTGCCAGCAGCTTGGCAACAGGGTCTGGAGACACCATATATTTC.

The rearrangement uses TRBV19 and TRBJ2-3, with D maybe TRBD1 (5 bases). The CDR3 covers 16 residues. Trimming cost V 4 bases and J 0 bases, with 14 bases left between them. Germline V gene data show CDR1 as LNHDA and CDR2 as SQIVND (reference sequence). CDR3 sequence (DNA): TGTGCCAGTAGTACTATCAGGGCAGATAGCACAGATACGCAGTATTTT. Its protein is CASSTIRADSTDTQYF.

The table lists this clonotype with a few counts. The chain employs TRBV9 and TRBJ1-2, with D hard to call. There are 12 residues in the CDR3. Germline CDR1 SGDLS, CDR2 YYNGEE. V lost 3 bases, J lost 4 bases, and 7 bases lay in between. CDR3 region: CASSGYSYGYTF. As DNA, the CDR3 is TGTGCCAGCAGCGGTTACAGCTATGGCTACACCTTC.

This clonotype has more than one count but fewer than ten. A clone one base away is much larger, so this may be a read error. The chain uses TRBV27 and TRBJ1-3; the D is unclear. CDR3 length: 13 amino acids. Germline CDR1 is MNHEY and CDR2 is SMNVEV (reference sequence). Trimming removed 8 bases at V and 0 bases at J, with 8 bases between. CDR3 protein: CASRETSGNTIYF. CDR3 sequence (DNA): TGTGCCAGCCGGGAGACCTCTGGAAACACCATATATTTT.

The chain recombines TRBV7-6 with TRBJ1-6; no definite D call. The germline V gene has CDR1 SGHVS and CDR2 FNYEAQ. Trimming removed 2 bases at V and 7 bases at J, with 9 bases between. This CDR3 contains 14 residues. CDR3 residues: CASSLSGRNSPLHF. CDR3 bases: TGTGCCAGCAGCTTATCAGGCAGAAATTCACCCCTCCACTTT.

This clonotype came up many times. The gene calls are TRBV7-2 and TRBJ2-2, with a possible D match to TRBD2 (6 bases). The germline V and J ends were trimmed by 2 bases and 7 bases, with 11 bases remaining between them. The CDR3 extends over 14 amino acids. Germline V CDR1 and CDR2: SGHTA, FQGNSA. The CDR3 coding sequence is TGTGCCAGCAGCTTATTACTAGCAGACGGGGAGCTGTTTTTT. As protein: CASSLLLADGELFF. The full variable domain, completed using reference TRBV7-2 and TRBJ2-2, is GAGVSQSPSNKVTEKGKDVELRCDPISGHTALYWYRQSLGQGLEFLIYFQGNSAPDKSGLPSDRFSAERTGGSVSTLTIQRTQQEDSAVYLCASSLLLADGELFFGEGSRLTVL.

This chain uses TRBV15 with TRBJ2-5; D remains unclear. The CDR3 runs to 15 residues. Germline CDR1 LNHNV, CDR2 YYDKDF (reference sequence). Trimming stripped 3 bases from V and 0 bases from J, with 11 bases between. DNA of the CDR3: TGTGCCACCAGCAGCAGGTCTAGGAACCAAGAGACCCAGTACTTC. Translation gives CATSSRSRNQETQYF.

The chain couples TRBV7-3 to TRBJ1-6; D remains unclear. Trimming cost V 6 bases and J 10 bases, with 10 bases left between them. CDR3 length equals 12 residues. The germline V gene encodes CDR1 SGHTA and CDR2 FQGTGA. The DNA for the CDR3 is TGTGCCAGCAGTTCGGATCGCTCACCCCTCCACTTT. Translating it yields CASSSDRSPLHF.